This record looks at one TCR beta chain sequence and its context. In its sample, this clonotype was seen many times. What antigen it recognizes has not been identified. No base qualities exist here, and no much larger clone lies one base off it. The library was made by 5' RACE. Instrument used: NextSeq 500. To correct for sequencing error and PCR bias, the TCR library protocol tagged individual cDNA molecules with unique molecular identifiers. Both TCR alpha and beta chains were sequenced, and tight co-correlation was observed between alpha and beta sequence abundances in each sample. In the source study's methods: Decombinator V4 was used to annotate TCR sequences for V gene, J gene and CDR3. TCRs were defined as expanded if a significant change between any two time points was detected under a Poisson model with p below 0.0001. TCR abundances were normalised to the total number of TCRs sequenced per sample and were expressed as counts per million. TRAV1-2 paired with TRAJ12, TRAJ20 or TRAJ33 defined MAIT TCRs, while TRAV10 paired with TRAJ18 defined iNKT TCRs. VDJdb, accessed 1 November 2021, was searched for CMV, EBV and SARS-CoV-2 annotated TCRs, with TCRs annotated for multiple antigens excluded. In-frame beta chains were kept once TCRdb had trimmed the public reads at Q25 with fastp and called clones with MiXCR. Each record represents a unique CDR3 protein, reported with the most common genes and DNA among its rows. The V and J calls, along with clone size, are taken from TCRdb and not from the paper's own processing. This sample is represented by approximately 19,000 distinct CDR3 sequences; 5.9% of them were singletons. Jointly, the top ten make up roughly 6.1% of the sample.

The data are from a study of early T cells in non-severe SARS-CoV-2 infection (dated by TCRdb to the early 2020s). Turning to the overall study: Because TCR sequencing was done on bulk RNA from unsorted whole blood, the alpha and beta chains could not be paired. Overall study results and their limits: VDJdb matching was skewed toward anti-spike CD8 responses, so virus-specific expansions were likely underestimated and private and CD4 specificities were missed.

The study was a case-control design nested within a healthcare worker cohort in London, UK, with weekly nasopharyngeal swab PCR tests and blood sampling. Healthcare workers were recruited during the week of the UK lockdown, between 23 and 31 March 2020, and followed weekly for up to roughly 16 weeks. According to the germline V gene, CDR1 reads MNHNS and CDR2 reads SASEGT. A distance of 10 bases separates the germline ends of V and J, which lose 7 bases and 3 bases respectively. The CDR3 starts with the cysteine, ends with the phenylalanine, and has 13 residues. Only CDR3 DNA is held: 39 bases, read in frame from base 1.

This receptor was obtained from an adult who was a healthcare worker with PCR-confirmed SARS-CoV-2 infection or an uninfected control (not recorded which). Material: whole blood. The receptor chain draws on TRBV6-1 and TRBJ2-4; the D gene is perhaps TRBD1, on 5 matching bases. The CDR3 region reads CASTDSGKNIQYF. The DNA sequence is given as TGTGCCAGCACTGACAGTGGCAAAAACATTCAGTACTTC.